The 3 T cell receptor beta chains below all came from one sample that was sequenced in a study of shared clonotypes between healthy human individuals. Libraries were prepared by immunoSEQ multiplex PCR; TCRdb keeps only in-frame clonotypes and omits some of them. The data contain roughly 1.5 million clones, roughly 98% of them singletons. The sample consisted of naive CD4+ T cells sorted from blood. Documented subset: CD45RA+ positively selected. These receptors all stem from a man aged 25 to 40 in good health.

This rearrangement joins TRBV7-8 to TRBJ2-3; D may be TRBD1 (6 bases). V was shortened by 2 bases and J by 5 bases, with 14 bases between the two germline ends. The CDR3 is 15 residues long. Germline V gives CDR1 SGHVS, CDR2 FQNEAQ. The CDR3 loop is CASSLTARDKDTQYF. The CDR3 nucleotides are TGTGCCAGCAGCTTAACGGCTAGGGACAAAGATACGCAGTATTTT. Full variable domain (missing parts from reference TRBV7-8 and TRBJ2-3): GAGVSQSPRYKVAKRGQDVALRCDPISGHVSLFWYQQALGQGPEFLTYFQNEAQLDKSGLPSDRFFAERPEGSVSTLKIQRTQQEDSAVYLCASSLTARDKDTQYFGPGTRLTVL.

Of note for this clone: Other DNA sequences within the sample encode an identical CDR3. V gene TRBV7-2 combines with J gene TRBJ1-5; no firm D call. The CDR3 length is 13 residues. The germline V gene encodes CDR1 SGHTA and CDR2 FQGNSA. The ends were cut back, 2 bases at V and 4 bases at J, with 6 bases in the middle. CDR3 nucleotides: TGTGCCAGCAGCTTACAGCCGAATCAGCCCCAGCATTTT. The encoded protein is CASSLQPNQPQHF.

V gene TRBV11-2 combines with J gene TRBJ1-1, with a tentative D call TRBD1 (5 bases). Looked up from germline, CDR1 is SGHAT and CDR2 is FQNNGV. Trimming took off 7 bases at V and 5 bases at J, with 17 bases between the two ends. The CDR3 runs 14 residues. CDR3 coding DNA: TGTGCCAGCAACTCCGCTCAGGGTCGGACTGAAGCTTTCTTT. Translating it yields CASNSAQGRTEAFF.